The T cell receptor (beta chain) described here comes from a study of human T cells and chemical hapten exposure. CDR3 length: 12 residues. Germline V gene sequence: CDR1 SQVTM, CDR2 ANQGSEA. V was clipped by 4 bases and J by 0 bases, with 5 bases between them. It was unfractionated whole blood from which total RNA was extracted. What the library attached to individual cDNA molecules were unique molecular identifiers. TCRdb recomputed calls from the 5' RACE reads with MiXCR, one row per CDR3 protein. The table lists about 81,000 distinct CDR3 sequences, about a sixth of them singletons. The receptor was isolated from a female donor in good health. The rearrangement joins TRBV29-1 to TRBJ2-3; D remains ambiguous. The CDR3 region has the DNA TGCAGCGTTGGAGCCAGCACAGATACGCAGTATTTT. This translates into CSVGASTDTQYF.